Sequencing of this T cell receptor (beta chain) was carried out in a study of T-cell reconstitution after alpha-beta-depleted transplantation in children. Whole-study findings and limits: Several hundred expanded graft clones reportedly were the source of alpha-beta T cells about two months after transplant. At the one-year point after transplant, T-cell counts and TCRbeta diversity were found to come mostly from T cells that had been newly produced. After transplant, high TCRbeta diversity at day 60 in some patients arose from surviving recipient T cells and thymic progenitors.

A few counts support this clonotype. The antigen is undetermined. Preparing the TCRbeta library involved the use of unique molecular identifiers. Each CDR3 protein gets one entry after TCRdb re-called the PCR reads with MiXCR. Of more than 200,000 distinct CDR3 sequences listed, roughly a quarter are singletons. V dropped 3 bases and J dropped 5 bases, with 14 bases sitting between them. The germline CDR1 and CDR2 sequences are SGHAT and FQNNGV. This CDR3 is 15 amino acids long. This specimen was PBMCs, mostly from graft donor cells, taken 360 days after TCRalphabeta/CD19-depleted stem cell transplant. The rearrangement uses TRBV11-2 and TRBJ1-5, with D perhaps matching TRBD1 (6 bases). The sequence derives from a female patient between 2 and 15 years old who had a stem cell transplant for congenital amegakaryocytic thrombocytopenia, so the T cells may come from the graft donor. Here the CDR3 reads CASSLGAQGDQPQHF. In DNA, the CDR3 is TGTGCCAGCAGCTTGGGGGCCCAGGGAGATCAGCCCCAGCATTTT.